This entry features one T cell receptor (beta chain) sequence. This clonotype was observed a few times. This clone's antigen is unknown. Base qualities were left out, and no much larger clone turns up one base away. The sample is drawn from a study of CD8+CD57+ T cells in acquired aplastic anemia (dated by TCRdb to 2017 to 2018). With respect to the entire study: Extracted DNA from sorted CD4+ and CD8+ cells averaged around 3.3 ug, ranging from about 0.18 to 27.4 ug. The paper's findings and limits, for the study overall: Between patients and healthy controls, no significant difference in CD8+ Simpson's diversity was found (P=0.060). Twenty-nine CD8+ CDR3 sequences were shared between patients and controls but appeared highly expressed in patients and within their immunodominant clones.

Genomic DNA served as template for TCR beta VDJ combination and CDR3 sequence profiling. An Illumina HiSeq 2000 was the platform used for TCR repertoire sequencing. The original pipeline was this. TRBV/TRBJ rearrangement plots, CDR3 size and DJ length profiles, and Simpson's diversity index were used to assess repertoires. The most abundant DNA sequence in the deep sequencing data was defined as the immunodominant clone. CDR3 amino acid sequences were checked for sharing between subjects and were compared against published repertoires and the VDJdb database. TCRdb reran the public reads through fastp at Q25 and MiXCR, keeping productive beta chains. Here each entry gathers all rows of one CDR3 protein and keeps the most common genes and DNA. TCRdb, rather than the study authors, made the V and J calls. The sample contains 150,000 to 200,000 distinct CDR3 sequences, 64% of them found a single time. Of the sample, about half is held by the ten largest clones.

From the cysteine up to the phenylalanine, the CDR3 has a length of 13 residues. Only CDR3 DNA is held: 39 bases, read in frame from base 1. The germline V gene encodes CDR1 DFQATT and CDR2 SNEGSKA (reference sequence). The trim is 3 bases for V and 1 base for J, with a gap of 10 bases between the germline ends. In the study, sorted CD4+ and CD8+ blood T cells from patients with severe aplastic anemia and from healthy subjects underwent deep sequencing of TCR repertoires. Ficoll-Paque density gradient centrifugation was used to isolate peripheral blood mononuclear cells. Before DNA was extracted, CD4+ and CD8+ T cells were sorted using either FACS or magnetic beads.

This receptor was identified in a human donor with severe aplastic anemia or a healthy control (not recorded which). What was sequenced was sorted CD4+, CD8+, or CD8+CD57+ T cells (not recorded which) from PBMCs. This receptor chain uses TRBV20-1 and TRBJ2-7; the D gene assignment is ambiguous. The nucleotides read TGCAGTGCTAGGGTTCTGGTGTCCTACGAGCAGTACTTC. The resulting protein is CSARVLVSYEQYF.